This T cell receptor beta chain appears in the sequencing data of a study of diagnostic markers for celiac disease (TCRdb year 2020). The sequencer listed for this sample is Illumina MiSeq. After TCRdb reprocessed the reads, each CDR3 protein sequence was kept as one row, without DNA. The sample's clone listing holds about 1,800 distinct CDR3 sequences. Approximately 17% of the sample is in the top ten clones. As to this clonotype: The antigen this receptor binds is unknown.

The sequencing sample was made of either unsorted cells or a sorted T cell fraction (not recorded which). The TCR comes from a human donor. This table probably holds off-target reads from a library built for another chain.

CDR3 reads: CSASPEREGFSSYNEQFF. The chain joins TRBV20-1 to TRBJ2-1; TCRdb designates TRBD2, a call that cannot be tested without DNA. For CDR1 and CDR2, the germline V gene (reference sequence) lists DFQATT and SNEGSKA. CDR3 length: 18 amino acids, cysteine to phenylalanine. DNA is not recorded here.